Listed below are T cell receptor beta chains from one sample, sequenced in a study of chemoradiotherapy in HPV16-positive cancers. Assay: immunoSEQ multiplex PCR; the TCRdb copy retains only in-frame clones and omits some. The profile covers 7,500 to 9,500 clones, with over 65% appearing a single time and less than 25% taken by the ten largest. The sample was taken from a patient who underwent chemoradiotherapy. The source is a human donor with HPV-associated anogenital cancer. Each CDR3 is given without its conserved first and last residue. D genes are given only for firm matches.

- TRBJ1-2 TRBV9 ASSVAGEGYGYT
TRBD2 TRBJ2-7 TRBV2 ASSEMGGGVYEQY
TRBD2 TRBJ2-1 TRBV7-9 ASSRGGEGRKDNEQF
TRBD1 TRBJ2-7 TRBV9 ASSPDREGEQY
- TRBJ2-7 TRBV28 ASSCQGCYEQY
- TRBJ1-1 TRBV27 ASKAGAGPGEAF
- TRBJ2-1 TRBV7-9 ASSLSAAKVLNEQF
TRBD1 TRBJ1-6 TRBV30 AWSGQVNSPLH
- TRBJ2-7 TRBV7-8 ASSPRVTMNEQY
- TRBJ2-1 TRBV7-2 ASSREATQGLNEQF
- TRBJ1-1 TRBV7-3 ASSLQGLDTEAF
- TRBJ2-5 TRBV12-2 ASRLMREFPISETQY
TRBD2 TRBJ2-6 TRBV28 ASSPRGLAAGANVLT
TRBD1 TRBJ2-3 TRBV4-3 ASSHGTGVLTDTQY
TRBD1 TRBJ2-3 TRBV15 ATSKDRASTDTQY
- TRBJ1-5 TRBV6-1 ASSGGTPRSNQPQH
- TRBJ1-2 TRBV29-1 SAQAEGYT
- TRBJ2-1 TRBV19 ASSPLEGLNNEQF
- TRBJ1-2 TRBV2 ASRQGVPYGYT
- TRBJ1-4 TRBV5-1 ASSLGTALEKLF
- TRBJ2-7 TRBV27 ASGGPLREQY
TRBD1 TRBJ2-7 TRBV7-9 ASSSNRGDESYEQY
- TRBJ2-7 TRBV30 AWSGLGNYEQY
- TRBJ2-7 TRBV2 ASSPEPYEQY
- TRBJ1-1 TRBV5-5 ASSLAGGNTEAF
- TRBJ2-3 TRBV9 ASSKHTSSRDTQY
- - TRBV28 ASSWGGWGNYEQY
TRBD1 TRBJ1-3 TRBV14 ASSSTGVRNTIY
TRBD2 TRBJ2-3 TRBV10-3 AISGGGRSDTQY
- TRBJ2-6 TRBV7-2 ASSLAMNLGANVLT
- TRBJ1-2 TRBV7-2 ASSLGSGADYGYT
- TRBJ2-7 TRBV7-9 ASSARKAGSYEQY
- TRBJ1-2 TRBV19 ASSIDQGENYGYT
- TRBJ2-5 TRBV7-2 ASSIPYEARETQY
TRBD2 TRBJ2-2 TRBV2 ASGSNSGATFTGELF
TRBD1 TRBJ1-2 TRBV5-1 ASSPGQAGGGYT
- TRBJ1-2 TRBV18 ASSPSSPILNYGYT
TRBD2 TRBJ2-1 TRBV5-1 ASSLGAGGPVNEQF
- TRBJ2-7 TRBV7-6 ASSPDPSTYEQY
- TRBJ2-7 TRBV6-5 ASSYSPQGGYEQY
- TRBJ2-3 TRBV18 ASSPRTDTQY
- TRBJ2-2 TRBV6-1 ASSGDWNTGELF
- TRBJ1-3 TRBV18 ASSPLIDGNSGNTIY
TRBD2 TRBJ2-1 TRBV7-6 ASSLAPGGSYNEQF
- TRBJ1-1 TRBV5-4 ASSLVPGSGAF
- TRBJ1-6 TRBV2 ASRAEYNSPLH
- TRBJ2-3 TRBV5-1 ASSLVGFTDTQY
- TRBJ1-5 TRBV9 ASSLETRGWVKGGARGPQH
- TRBJ2-5 TRBV11-1 ASSLGRTQY
TRBD1 TRBJ1-5 TRBV7-9 ASSFGTGGDQPQH
- TRBJ2-7 TRBV28 ASSLSRSYEQY
- TRBJ2-4 TRBV11-2 ASSPVAKNIQY
- TRBJ1-5 TRBV28 ASSLGRASSQPQH
- TRBJ2-7 TRBV5-6 ASSLVRGAPYEQY
- TRBJ1-2 TRBV2 ATRTSRDYGYT
- TRBJ1-3 TRBV6-6 ASSYVEGHSGNTIY
- TRBJ2-5 TRBV19 ASSIKGTPGETQY
- TRBJ2-5 TRBV19 ASSSNAPGLETQY
- TRBJ2-2 TRBV7-2 ASSRRGGQIGELF
- TRBJ2-1 TRBV7-3 ASSLGGPGFNEQF